The next 26 T cell receptor beta chains were all read from a single sample in a study of blood T cell repertoires in COVID-19. Clones were sequenced by immunoSEQ multiplex PCR, and TCRdb holds only the in-frame ones, with some missing. Among 79,000 or so clones, around 88% were seen once, and the ten largest hold roughly a sixth. Material: peripheral blood. Receptor source: a human donor in a cohort sampled during active COVID-19.

The rearrangement links TRBV7-3 to TRBJ2-4; tentatively, D is TRBD1 (6 bases). The length of the CDR3 is 14 residues. The ends were cut back, 6 bases at V and 3 bases at J, with 12 bases in the middle. Germline V gene lookup returns CDR1 SGHTA and CDR2 FQGTGA. CDR3 loop: CASSQGLGKNIQYF. As DNA, the CDR3 is TGTGCCAGCAGTCAGGGGTTGGGCAAAAACATTCAGTACTTC.

The genes are TRBV3-1 (or the pseudogene TRBV3-2) and TRBJ1-2; D gene unclear. The length of the CDR3 is 13 residues. Trimming stripped 2 bases from V and 2 bases from J, with 6 bases between. CDR1 and CDR2 from the germline V gene are LGHDT and YNNKEL (reference sequence). This CDR3 is CASSQPGNYGYTF. CDR3 in DNA: TGTGCCAGCAGCCAACCGGGGAACTATGGCTACACCTTC.

This CDR3 is CASRGGPGNTIYF. The DNA of the CDR3 is TGTGCCAGCCGTGGAGGCCCTGGAAACACCATATATTTT. V gene TRBV2 combines with J gene TRBJ1-3, with D unclear. V lost 8 bases and J lost 2, with 10 bases in between. This CDR3 region has 13 residues. Germline CDR1 is SNHLY and CDR2 is FYNNEI. The full variable domain, its missing parts supplied by reference TRBV2 and TRBJ1-3, is EPEVTQTPSHQVTQMGQEVILRCVPISNHLYFYWYRQILGQKVEFLVSFYNNEISEKSEIFDDQFSVERPDGSNFTLKIRSTKLEDSAMYFCASRGGPGNTIYFGEGSWLTVV.

The CDR3 here is CASSSSLARGYF. The CDR3 nucleotides are TGTGCCAGCAGTTCCTCCTTGGCCCGAGGGTACTTC. The V and J genes are TRBV12-3 or TRBV12-4 and TRBJ2-7; no firm D call. This CDR3 contains 12 residues. Trimming pared 4 bases from V and 12 bases from J, leaving 16 bases between.

The V gene is TRBV20-1, the J gene TRBJ2-5, with 13 bases matching TRBD2. CDR3 length equals 17 residues. Germline trimming cut 3 bases from V and 4 bases from J; bases unmatched to any gene: 11. From germline, CDR1 is DFQATT and CDR2 SNEGSKA (reference sequence). The DNA of the CDR3 is TGCAGTGCTAGTTCACTAGCGGGAGGGCCTAGGGTAGAGACCCAGTACTTC. It encodes CSASSLAGGPRVETQYF.

The CDR3 coding sequence is TGTGCCAGCAGCGTTCTGGGGGGGGATTCACCCCTCCACTTT. Translated, it gives CASSVLGGDSPLHF. The gene calls are TRBV9 and TRBJ1-6, with D perhaps matching TRBD1 (5 bases). Per the germline V gene, CDR1 is SGDLS and CDR2 is YYNGEE. V was clipped by 2 bases and J by 8 bases, with 11 bases between them. The CDR3 contains 14 residues.

The chain carries TRBV6-2 or TRBV6-3 and TRBJ1-2, with D possibly matching TRBD1 (5 bases). Per germline, CDR1 MNHEY and CDR2 SVGEGT. Trimming cost V 3 bases and J 7 bases, with 6 bases left between them. The CDR3 is 11 residues long. The CDR3 DNA is TGTGCCAGCAGTTATGGGGCTGGCTACACCTTC. Protein: CASSYGAGYTF.

The V gene is TRBV28, the J gene TRBJ2-7; 9 bases are shared with TRBD1. The germline gives CDR1 MDHEN, CDR2 SYDVKM. V shed 8 bases, J shed 1 base, and the junction held 6 bases outside the gene matches. The CDR3 is 14 residues long. The DNA for the CDR3 is TGTGCCAGCGGCCGACAGGGGGGGTCCTACGAGCAGTACTTC. Its translation is CASGRQGGSYEQYF.

The chain's CDR3 is CASSYSGTDLYNEQFF. DNA for the CDR3: TGTGCCAGCAGTTACTCGGGGACAGATCTCTACAATGAGCAGTTCTTC. J is TRBJ2-1 and V is TRBV6-5; 7 nucleotides line up with TRBD1. Germline V CDR1 and CDR2: MNHEY, SVGAGI. This CDR3 has 16 residues. Trimming cost V 0 bases and J 3 bases; bases outside gene matches: 5.

This clone was seen once. This rearrangement joins TRBV4-1 to TRBJ2-2; 9 bases line up with TRBD2. The CDR3 sequence is 19 residues long. Trimming removed 5 bases from V and 0 bases from J; junction bases left unmatched: 13. In germline, CDR1 is MGHRA, CDR2 YSYEKL. CDR3: CASSFHPPGLATNTGELFF. The CDR3 DNA reads TGCGCCAGCAGCTTTCACCCACCGGGACTAGCAACGAACACCGGGGAGCTGTTTTTT.

The chain uses TRBV18 and TRBJ2-5, with 12 bases aligning to TRBD2. V was pared by 8 bases and J by 3 bases, with 4 bases of the junction left unmatched. CDR3 length equals 14 residues. CDR1 is KGHSH, CDR2 LQKENI, per germline. The CDR3 DNA reads as TGTGCCAGCAGGAGGACTAGCGGGGAAGAGACCCAGTACTTC. It is translated as CASRRTSGEETQYF.

This clone was detected ten times or more. The V call is TRBV28, the J call TRBJ2-7; 9 bases align to TRBD1. Germline V gene lookup returns CDR1 MDHEN and CDR2 SYDVKM. The V segment lost 1 base and the J segment 5 bases; nucleotides outside the gene matches: 9. The CDR3 runs 16 residues. This CDR3 reads CASSLSAIQGADEQYF. The CDR3 nucleotides are TGTGCCAGCAGTTTATCGGCGATACAGGGGGCGGACGAGCAGTACTTC. The whole variable domain, filled in from reference TRBV28 and TRBJ2-7, reads DVKVTQSSRYLVKRTGEKVFLECVQDMDHENMFWYRQDPGLGLRLIYFSYDVKMKEKGDIPEGYSVSREKKERFSLILESASTNQTSMYLCASSLSAIQGADEQYFGPGTRLTVT.

The chain is built from TRBV19 and TRBJ2-7; 7 nucleotides match TRBD1. Germline V lookup: CDR1 LNHDA, CDR2 SQIVND (reference sequence). The CDR3 loop spans 14 amino acids. With 6 bases clipped from V and 2 bases from J, the junction kept 7 bases outside the gene matches. As DNA, the CDR3 is TGTGCCAGTAGCCCAGGGGGATCGGCCTACGAGCAGTACTTC. This encodes CASSPGGSAYEQYF.

The genes are TRBV18 and TRBJ1-1; 7 bases fit TRBD1. The length of the CDR3 is 13 residues. The germline gives CDR1 KGHSH, CDR2 LQKENI. J lost 7 bases, V lost 6 bases, and 8 bases had no gene match. CDR3 amino acids: CASSLDRAIEAFF. The CDR3 nucleotides are TGTGCCAGCTCGCTAGACAGGGCTATTGAAGCTTTCTTT.

The chain recombines TRBV19 with TRBJ2-3; 12 nucleotides line up with TRBD2. The germline V gene encodes CDR1 LNHDA and CDR2 SQIVND (reference sequence). The CDR3 has 15 amino acids. The V gene end was trimmed by 6 bases and the J gene end by 6 bases; junction bases not matched to a gene: 7. DNA of the CDR3: TGTGCCAGTAGCGGGACTAGCGGGTATGCGGATACGCAGTATTTT. The encoded protein is CASSGTSGYADTQYF.

This clone was seen a single time. This rearrangement joins TRBV4-2 to TRBJ2-3; D is perhaps TRBD2 (6 bases). CDR3 length equals 15 residues. V was clipped by 1 base and J by 5 bases, with 13 bases between them. In germline, CDR1 is LGHNA, CDR2 YNFKEQ. This chain's CDR3 is CASSQVGGTRDTQYF. In DNA, the CDR3 is TGTGCCAGCAGCCAAGTGGGGGGTACGAGAGATACGCAGTATTTT.

The CDR3 sequence: CAWGSGRFNEQFF. Here the CDR3 DNA reads TGTGCCTGGGGTAGCGGGAGGTTCAATGAGCAGTTCTTC. The rearrangement joins TRBV30 to TRBJ2-1; 10 bases agree with TRBD2. J gave up 6 bases and V 5 bases, and 4 bases lay outside the gene matches. This CDR3 has 13 amino acids. Germline values: CDR1 GTSNPN, CDR2 SVGIG (reference sequence).

The CDR3 nucleotides are TGTGCCAGCAGCTTTAGACAGCTAAACATTCAGTACTTC. It specifies CASSFRQLNIQYF. V usage is TRBV7-9 and J usage is TRBJ2-4, with D maybe TRBD1 (5 bases). This CDR3 comprises 13 residues. V lost 3 bases to trimming and J lost 6 bases, with 9 bases between them. In germline, CDR1 is SEHNR, CDR2 FQNEAQ (reference sequence).

The chain is built from TRBV30 and TRBJ2-5; a possible D gene is TRBD2 (7 bases). Trimming removed 0 bases from V and 4 bases from J, with 12 bases in between. The CDR3 covers 14 residues. Per the germline V gene, CDR1 is GTSNPN and CDR2 is SVGIG (reference sequence). Here the CDR3 reads CAWSVLGGGETQYF. CDR3 nucleotide sequence: TGTGCCTGGAGTGTATTGGGAGGGGGAGAGACCCAGTACTTC.

The genes are TRBV6-4 and TRBJ2-3; 8 bases line up with TRBD2. Germline CDR1 MRHNA, CDR2 SNTAGT. Trimming removed 6 bases from V and 1 base from J; junction bases left unmatched: 9. The CDR3 spans 16 residues. CDR3 sequence: CASSVFSGARTDTQYF. The CDR3 DNA reads as TGTGCCAGCAGCGTTTTTAGCGGGGCGCGCACAGATACGCAGTATTTT.

This rearrangement joins TRBV7-3 to TRBJ2-6; no firm D call. The CDR3 sequence is 17 residues long. The germline V gene has CDR1 SGHTA and CDR2 FQGTGA. V lost 5 bases and J lost 0, with 14 bases in between. The CDR3 spells CASSDRVTYSGANVLTF. CDR3 in DNA: TGTGCCAGCAGCGACCGGGTCACCTACTCTGGGGCCAACGTCCTGACTTTC.

V gene TRBV7-2 combines with J gene TRBJ1-1, with TRBD1 matching over 7 bases. The CDR3 contains 14 residues. Germline loops: CDR1 SGHTA, CDR2 FQGNSA. Trimming cost V 3 bases and J 4 bases; bases outside gene matches: 5. CDR3 amino acids: CASSFAGTVTEAFF. In DNA, the CDR3 is TGTGCCAGCAGCTTTGCCGGGACAGTCACTGAAGCTTTCTTT.

The CDR3, as DNA: TGCGCCAGCAGCCCAGGAGGGGGCCCGAACACCGGGGAGCTGTTTTTT. Its protein product is CASSPGGGPNTGELFF. The chain carries TRBV5-1 and TRBJ2-2, with D tentatively TRBD1 (7 bases). V lost 4 bases and J lost 0, with 13 bases in between. Germline-derived CDR1 and CDR2 are SGHRS and YFSETQ. The CDR3 runs 16 residues.

The chain joins TRBV28 to TRBJ2-7; 11 positions agree with TRBD2. The germline V gene has CDR1 MDHEN and CDR2 SYDVKM. The junction had 6 bases not matched to a gene; V was cut back by 5 bases and J by 6 bases. This CDR3 is 14 amino acids long. CDR3: CASSVLAGAGEQYF. CDR3 bases: TGTGCCAGCAGTGTACTAGCGGGGGCGGGCGAGCAGTACTTC.

Of note for this clone: Other nucleotide sequences from this sample produce the same CDR3. This chain links TRBV11-2 with TRBJ2-1; maybe TRBD1 (5 bases). V lost 1 base and J 6 bases, leaving 7 bases between the germline ends. The CDR3 extends over 13 amino acids. The germline gives CDR1 SGHAT, CDR2 FQNNGV. The CDR3 loop is CASSLAQGNEQFF. In nucleotides, the CDR3 is TGTGCCAGCAGCTTAGCTCAGGGCAATGAGCAGTTCTTC.

This clone was seen a handful of times. This rearrangement joins TRBV6-1 to TRBJ1-1; perhaps TRBD1 as D (5 bases). Trimming cost V 1 base and J 4 bases, with 10 bases left between them. Germline V gives CDR1 MNHNS, CDR2 SASEGT. The CDR3 runs to 14 residues. The CDR3 region is CASSEGVQGTEAFF. In nucleotides, the CDR3 is TGTGCCAGCAGTGAAGGGGTTCAGGGCACTGAAGCTTTCTTT.